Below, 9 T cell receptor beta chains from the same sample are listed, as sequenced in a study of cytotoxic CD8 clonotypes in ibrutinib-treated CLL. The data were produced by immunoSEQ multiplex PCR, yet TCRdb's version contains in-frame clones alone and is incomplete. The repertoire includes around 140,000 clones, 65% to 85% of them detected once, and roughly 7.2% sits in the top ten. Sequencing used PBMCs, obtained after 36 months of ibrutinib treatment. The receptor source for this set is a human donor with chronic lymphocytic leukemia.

The CDR3 loop is CASSYGTGLSGNTIYF. CDR3 nucleotides: TGTGCCAGCAGTTACGGGACAGGGCTCTCTGGAAACACCATATATTTT. The chain combines TRBV6-5 with TRBJ1-3, with 9 positions matching TRBD1. CDR3 length: 16 amino acids. Germline assignment: CDR1 MNHEY and CDR2 SVGAGI. The V segment lost 2 bases and the J segment 0 bases; nucleotides outside the gene matches: 2.

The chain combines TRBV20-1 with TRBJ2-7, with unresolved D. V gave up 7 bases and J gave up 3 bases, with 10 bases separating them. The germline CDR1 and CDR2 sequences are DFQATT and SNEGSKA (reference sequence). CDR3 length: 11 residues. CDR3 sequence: CSGSVLYEQYF. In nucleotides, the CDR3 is TGCAGTGGTTCCGTCCTCTACGAGCAGTACTTC.

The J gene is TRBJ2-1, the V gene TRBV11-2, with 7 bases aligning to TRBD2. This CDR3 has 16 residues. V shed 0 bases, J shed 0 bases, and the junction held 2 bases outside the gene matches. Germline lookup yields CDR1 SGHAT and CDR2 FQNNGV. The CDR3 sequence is CASSLEGGSSYNEQFF. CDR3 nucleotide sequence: TGTGCCAGCAGCTTAGAGGGGGGGAGCTCCTACAATGAGCAGTTCTTC.

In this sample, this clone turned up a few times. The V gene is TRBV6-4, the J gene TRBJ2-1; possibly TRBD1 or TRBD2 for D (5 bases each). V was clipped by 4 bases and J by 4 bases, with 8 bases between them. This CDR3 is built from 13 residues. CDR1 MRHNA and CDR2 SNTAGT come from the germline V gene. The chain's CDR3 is CASSGGDYNEQFF. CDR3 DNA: TGTGCCAGCAGTGGAGGGGATTACAATGAGCAGTTCTTC.

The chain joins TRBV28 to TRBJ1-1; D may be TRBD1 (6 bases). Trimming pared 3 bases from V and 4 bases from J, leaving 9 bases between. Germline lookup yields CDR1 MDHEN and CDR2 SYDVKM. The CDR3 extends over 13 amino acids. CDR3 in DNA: TGTGCCAGCAGTTTGGGGGGGCCCACTGAAGCTTTCTTT. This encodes CASSLGGPTEAFF.

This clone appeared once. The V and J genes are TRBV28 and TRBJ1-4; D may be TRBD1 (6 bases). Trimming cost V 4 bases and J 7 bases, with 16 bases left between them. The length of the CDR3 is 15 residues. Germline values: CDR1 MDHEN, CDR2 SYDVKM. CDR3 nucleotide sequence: TGTGCCAGCAGTTCCGGGGGGCTCTTGATTGAAAAACTGTTTTTT. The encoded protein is CASSSGGLLIEKLFF.

CDR3 sequence (DNA): TGTGCCAGCAGCCATTACCGCACAGGACAAAACTATGGCTACACCTTC. This gives the protein CASSHYRTGQNYGYTF. V gene TRBV11-2 combines with J gene TRBJ1-2; tentatively, D is TRBD1 (5 bases). CDR1 is SGHAT, CDR2 FQNNGV, per germline. V shed 5 bases and J shed 2 bases, with 18 bases lying between them. This CDR3 contains 16 residues. The full variable domain, rest sourced from reference TRBV11-2 and TRBJ1-2, is EAGVAQSPRYKIIEKRQSVAFWCNPISGHATLYWYQQILGQGPKLLIQFQNNGVVDDSQLPKDRFSAERLKGVDSTLKIQPAKLEDSAVYLCASSHYRTGQNYGYTFGSGTRLTVV.

This chain's CDR3 is CASSLAYSGSYGYTF. The CDR3 DNA reads as TGTGCCAGCAGTTTAGCCTACTCAGGGTCCTATGGCTACACCTTC. The genes are TRBV28 and TRBJ1-2, with TRBD1 as a possible D gene (5 bases). This CDR3 spans 15 amino acids. Trimming cost V 2 bases and J 4 bases, with 14 bases left between them. Germline CDR1 and CDR2: MDHEN and SYDVKM.

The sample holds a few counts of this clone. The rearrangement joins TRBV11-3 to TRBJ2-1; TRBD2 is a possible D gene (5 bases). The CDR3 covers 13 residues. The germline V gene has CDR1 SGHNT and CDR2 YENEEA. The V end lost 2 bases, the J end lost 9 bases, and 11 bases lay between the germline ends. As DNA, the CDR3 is TGTGCCAGCAGCTTAAGATCTCGGGGTGAGCAGTTCTTC. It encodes CASSLRSRGEQFF.